A selection of T cell receptor beta chains follows, all from one sample in a study of blood T cell repertoires in COVID-19. Clones were sequenced by immunoSEQ multiplex PCR, and TCRdb holds only the in-frame ones, with some missing. The table shows approximately 120,000 clones, with around four fifths occurring only once. Sequenced material: peripheral blood. These receptors were obtained from a human donor in a cohort sampled during active COVID-19. Each CDR3 is given with its conserved first and last residue. A D gene is named only where the DNA matches it firmly. Clone size, where shown, is once, few, many, or a class for clones that have expanded.

j_call d_call v_call clone_size cdr3_aa cdr3_nt
TRBJ2-1 TRBD1 TRBV2 few CASSETGGLFF TGTGCCAGCAGTGAAACAGGGGGCCTGTTCTTC
TRBJ2-1 TRBD1 TRBV7-2 once CASSLGTVSYNEQFF TGTGCCAGCAGCCTAGGGACAGTATCCTACAATGAGCAGTTCTTC
TRBJ2-7 NA TRBV6-4 NA CASRKQEGIEQYF TGTGCCAGCAGAAAACAGGAGGGGATCGAGCAGTACTTC
TRBJ1-2 NA TRBV4-3 few CASSPEQGSSYGYTF TGCGCCAGCAGCCCCGAGCAGGGATCGAGCTATGGCTACACCTTC
TRBJ2-7 TRBD2 TRBV7-2 NA CASSPGTSGAKYEQYF TGTGCCAGCAGCCCAGGGACTAGCGGGGCTAAATACGAGCAGTACTTC
TRBJ1-1 TRBD1 TRBV4-2 NA CASSRPGQLLKDTEAFF TGTGCCAGCAGCCGCCCGGGACAGCTCCTAAAGGACACTGAAGCTTTCTTT
TRBJ2-3 NA TRBV5-4 NA CASSRGAGSRTDTQYF TGTGCCAGCAGCCGGGGGGCAGGGTCACGCACAGATACGCAGTATTTT
TRBJ1-2 TRBD1 TRBV28 NA CASSRRELRAGGAGNYGYTF TGTGCCAGCAGTCGTCGGGAACTCAGGGCAGGGGGCGCGGGGAACTATGGCTACACCTTC
TRBJ2-7 NA TRBV12-3/TRBV12-4 NA CASSLNYEQYF TGTGCCAGCAGTCTTAACTACGAGCAGTACTTC
TRBJ2-1 NA TRBV24-1 NA CATSDSQRNEQFF TGTGCCACCAGTGATTCCCAGCGGAATGAGCAGTTCTTC
TRBJ2-7 NA TRBV9 NA CASSVLPRDSEQYF TGTGCCAGCAGCGTACTTCCCCGCGATTCCGAGCAGTACTTC
TRBJ2-1 TRBD2 TRBV18 NA CASSQGGAGPFF TGTGCCAGCTCACAAGGAGGAGCGGGACCGTTCTTC
TRBJ2-1 TRBD2 TRBV4-3 once CASSPVTSGGNDEQFF TGCGCCAGCAGCCCCGTTACTAGCGGGGGTAATGATGAGCAGTTCTTC
TRBJ2-7 NA TRBV7-2 NA CASSRGRTYEQYF TGTGCCAGCAGCCGCGGTAGAACCTACGAGCAGTACTTC
TRBJ2-2 NA TRBV18 NA CASSPTQSNTGELFF TGTGCCAGCTCACCAACACAGTCGAACACCGGGGAGCTGTTTTTT
TRBJ1-1 TRBD1 TRBV9 NA CASSLGQGVNTEAFF TGTGCCAGCAGCCTGGGCCAGGGGGTGAACACTGAAGCTTTCTTT
TRBJ1-1 NA TRBV6-4 NA CASSEGADTEAFF TGTGCCAGCAGTGAAGGGGCAGACACTGAAGCTTTCTTT
TRBJ2-7 NA TRBV4-1 NA CASSQVGTSYEQYF TGCGCCAGCAGCCAAGTGGGCACTTCCTACGAGCAGTACTTC
TRBJ2-5 TRBD2 TRBV19 few CASRASGGQTQYF TGTGCCAGTCGAGCCAGCGGGGGGCAGACCCAGTACTTC
TRBJ1-2 NA TRBV5-5 NA CASSLTGSGYTF TGTGCCAGCAGCTTAACAGGGTCCGGCTACACCTTC
TRBJ2-7 TRBD2 TRBV6-6 many CASKGAAGGVYF TGTGCCAGCAAAGGAGCGGCGGGAGGGGTGTACTTC
TRBJ2-5 NA TRBV2 NA CASRDLTGAGTQYF TGTGCCAGCAGGGACTTGACAGGCGCAGGGACCCAGTACTTC
TRBJ1-2 NA TRBV11-2 few CASSLSRTDNYGYTF TGTGCCAGCAGCTTATCTCGGACAGATAACTATGGCTACACCTTC
TRBJ2-3 TRBD2 TRBV7-6 NA CASSLEGGRAQDTQYF TGTGCCAGCAGCTTAGAAGGCGGGAGGGCCCAAGATACGCAGTATTTT
TRBJ1-6 NA TRBV9 few CASSRAGIGSPLHF TGTGCCAGCAGCCGGGCAGGGATAGGTTCACCCCTCCACTTT
TRBJ2-3 NA TRBV27 NA CATTPGKGLTDTQYF TGTGCCACCACCCCGGGAAAGGGCCTCACAGATACGCAGTATTTT
TRBJ1-1 NA TRBV11-2 NA CASSEGQNTEAFF TGTGCCAGCAGCGAGGGACAGAACACTGAAGCTTTCTTT
TRBJ1-3 NA TRBV28 few CASSFFSGNTIYF TGTGCCAGCAGCTTTTTCTCTGGAAACACCATATATTTT
TRBJ2-1 TRBD2 TRBV10-3 NA CAISESLVGGAYNEQFF TGTGCCATCAGTGAGTCCCTCGTCGGGGGGGCCTACAATGAGCAGTTCTTC
TRBJ1-1 NA TRBV11-2 NA CASSLERNTEAFF TGTGCCAGCAGCTTAGAGAGGAACACTGAAGCTTTCTTT
TRBJ2-7 NA TRBV9 NA CASSVGDSQYEQYF TGTGCCAGCAGCGTAGGAGACAGCCAATACGAGCAGTACTTC
TRBJ1-1 NA TRBV18 NA CASSPTNFMNTEAFF TGTGCCAGCTCACCGACTAATTTTATGAACACTGAAGCTTTCTTT
TRBJ1-5 TRBD1 TRBV19 few CASTPDRDGQPQHF TGTGCCAGTACCCCAGACAGGGATGGTCAGCCCCAGCATTTT
TRBJ1-4 NA TRBV27 NA CASSPTRDNEKLFF TGTGCCAGCAGTCCGACTCGTGATAATGAAAAACTGTTTTTT
TRBJ2-1 TRBD2 TRBV3-1/TRBV3-2 few CASSPRREREIHEQFF TGTGCCAGCAGCCCCCGTCGGGAGCGGGAGATCCATGAGCAGTTCTTC
TRBJ1-5 NA TRBV28 few CASSLFSFSSNQPQHF TGTGCCAGCAGTTTATTTAGCTTTTCCAGCAATCAGCCCCAGCATTTT